Described below is a single TCR beta chain sequence and its context. Its antigen is as yet unknown. The data were taken from a study of response to subunit inactivated influenza vaccine. MiXCR was run by TCRdb on the RT-PCR reads, yielding one entry per CDR3 protein. There are roughly 630,000 distinct CDR3 sequences in the sample; 12% to 15% occur only once, and about 7.6% lies in the top ten. Study observations and caveats: The authors proposed limited new T cell recruitment per seasonal influenza vaccination.

The V and J ends lost 5 bases and 0 bases, in that order; junction bases with no gene match: 7. This CDR3 region has 16 residues. The sequence was obtained from a man aged 50-59 years who received an inactivated influenza vaccine. The rearrangement uses TRBV12-3 or TRBV12-4 and TRBJ2-3; 8 bases fit TRBD2. The sequencing used PBMCs from blood, collected less than 15 days before vaccination. Here the CDR3 DNA reads TGTGCCAGCAGTCGGGGGGGGTCGCCCAGCACAGATACGCAGTATTTT. This translates into CASSRGGSPSTDTQYF.